This T cell receptor beta chain was recorded in a study of Tregs in tolerant kidney transplant recipients. For this clone: The target antigen is unknown.

TCRdb's copy holds only in-frame clones and misses some; the assay was immunoSEQ multiplex PCR. The sample lists about 21,000 clones; under 70% were seen once. The origin of this receptor is a human donor in good health. The sample comprised Tregs from blood cultured with allogeneic cells.

For the CDR3, the DNA is TGTGCCAGCAGCGTGTTAAGCAGCGGAACTAGCACAGATACGCAGTATTTT. Translation: CASSVLSSGTSTDTQYF. The chain couples TRBV9 to TRBJ2-3, with a possible D match to TRBD2 (5 bases). This CDR3 spans 17 amino acids. Germline lookup yields CDR1 SGDLS and CDR2 YYNGEE. Trimming shortened V by 2 bases and J by 0 bases, and 16 bases separated the two germline ends.